This TCR beta chain is from a study of OX40 agonist ivuxolimab in advanced cancers. Whole-study context: Patients enrolled in dose escalation were diagnosed with hepatocellular carcinoma, melanoma, renal cell or head and neck cancer. Study outcomes and limitations: Doses of 0.1 to 3.0 mg/kg were accompanied by clonal expansion of CD4+ and CD8+ blood T cells by week 6.

Sequencing was performed with immunoSEQ multiplex PCR; in TCRdb, only in-frame clones are kept and a portion is missing. The profile shows about 89,000 clones, roughly 90% of them singletons. Concerning this clone itself: The antigen remains undetermined.

J lost 2 bases, V lost 10 bases, and 6 bases had no gene match. The CDR3 sequence is 13 residues long. CDR1 SNHLY and CDR2 FYNNEI come from the germline V gene. The chain uses TRBV2 and TRBJ1-1; 8 bases match TRBD1. Here the sequenced sample was CD4+ or CD8+ T cells sorted from blood, taken in a trial of the OX40 agonist ivuxolimab. The sequence derives from an adult with an advanced solid tumor such as melanoma, head and neck, liver or kidney cancer. The CDR3 coding sequence is TGTGCCACCCGGACAGGGTTTAACACTGAAGCTTTCTTT. This codes for CATRTGFNTEAFF.